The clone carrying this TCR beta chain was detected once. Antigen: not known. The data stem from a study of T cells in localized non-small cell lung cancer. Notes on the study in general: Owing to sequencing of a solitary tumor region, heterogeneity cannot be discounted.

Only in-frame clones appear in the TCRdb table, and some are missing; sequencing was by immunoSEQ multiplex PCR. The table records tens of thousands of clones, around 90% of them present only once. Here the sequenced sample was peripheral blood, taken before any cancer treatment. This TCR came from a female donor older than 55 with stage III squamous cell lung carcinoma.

This CDR3 reads CASSDPRTSGRANNEQFF. CDR3 nucleotide sequence: TGTGCCAGCAGTGACCCCCGAACTAGCGGGAGGGCGAACAATGAGCAGTTCTTC. The V call is TRBV25-1, the J call TRBJ2-1, with 13 bases matching TRBD2. Germline CDR1 reads MGHDK; CDR2 reads SYGVNS. CDR3 size: 18 residues. The J segment lost 5 bases and the V segment lost 3 bases, leaving 10 bases of the junction unmatched.